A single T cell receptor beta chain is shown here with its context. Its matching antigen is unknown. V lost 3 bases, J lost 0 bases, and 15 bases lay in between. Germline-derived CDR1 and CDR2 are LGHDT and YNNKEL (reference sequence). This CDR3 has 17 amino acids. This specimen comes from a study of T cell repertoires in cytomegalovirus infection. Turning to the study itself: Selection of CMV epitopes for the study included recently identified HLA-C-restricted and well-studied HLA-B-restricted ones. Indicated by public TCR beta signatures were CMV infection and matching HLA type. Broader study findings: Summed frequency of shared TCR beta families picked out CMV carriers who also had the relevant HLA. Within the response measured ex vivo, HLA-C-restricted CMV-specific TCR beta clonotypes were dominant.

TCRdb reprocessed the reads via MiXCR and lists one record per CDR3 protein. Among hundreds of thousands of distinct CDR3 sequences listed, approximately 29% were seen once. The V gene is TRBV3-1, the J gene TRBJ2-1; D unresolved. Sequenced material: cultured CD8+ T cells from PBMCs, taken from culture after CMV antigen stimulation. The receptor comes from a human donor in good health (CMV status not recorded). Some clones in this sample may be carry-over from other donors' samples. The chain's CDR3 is CASSHWSIGGSYNEQFF. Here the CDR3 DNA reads TGTGCCAGCAGCCACTGGTCGATTGGTGGCTCCTACAATGAGCAGTTCTTC.